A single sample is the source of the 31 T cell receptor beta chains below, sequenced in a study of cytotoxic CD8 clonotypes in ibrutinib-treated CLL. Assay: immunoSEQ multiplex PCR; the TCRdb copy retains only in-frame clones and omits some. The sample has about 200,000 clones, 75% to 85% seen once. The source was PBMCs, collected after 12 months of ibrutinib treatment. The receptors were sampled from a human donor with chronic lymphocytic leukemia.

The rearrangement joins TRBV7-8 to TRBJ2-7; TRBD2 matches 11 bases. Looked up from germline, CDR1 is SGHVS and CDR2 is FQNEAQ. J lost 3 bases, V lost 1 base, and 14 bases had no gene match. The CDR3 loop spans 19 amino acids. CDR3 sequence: CASSLEGGGLAGAGYEQYF. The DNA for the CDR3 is TGTGCCAGCAGCTTAGAGGGGGGAGGACTAGCGGGTGCCGGCTACGAGCAGTACTTC.

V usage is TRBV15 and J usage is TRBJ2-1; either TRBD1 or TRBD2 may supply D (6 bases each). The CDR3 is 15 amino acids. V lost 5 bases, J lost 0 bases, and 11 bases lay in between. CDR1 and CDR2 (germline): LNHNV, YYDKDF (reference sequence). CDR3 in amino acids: CATSPGAGSYNEQFF. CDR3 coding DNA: TGTGCCACCAGCCCGGGGGCCGGCTCCTACAATGAGCAGTTCTTC.

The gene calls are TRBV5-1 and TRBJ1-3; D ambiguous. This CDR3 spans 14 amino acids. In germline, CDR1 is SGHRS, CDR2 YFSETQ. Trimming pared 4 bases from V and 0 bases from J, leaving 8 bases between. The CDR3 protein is CASSLQTSGNTIYF. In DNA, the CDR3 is TGCGCCAGCAGCCTACAGACCTCTGGAAACACCATATATTTT.

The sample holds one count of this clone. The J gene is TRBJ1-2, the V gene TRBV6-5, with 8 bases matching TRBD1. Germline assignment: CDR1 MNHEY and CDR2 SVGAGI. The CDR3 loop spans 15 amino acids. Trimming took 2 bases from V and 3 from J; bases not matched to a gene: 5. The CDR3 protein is CASSYGVTGDYGYTF. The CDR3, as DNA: TGTGCCAGCAGTTACGGAGTGACAGGGGACTATGGCTACACCTTC.

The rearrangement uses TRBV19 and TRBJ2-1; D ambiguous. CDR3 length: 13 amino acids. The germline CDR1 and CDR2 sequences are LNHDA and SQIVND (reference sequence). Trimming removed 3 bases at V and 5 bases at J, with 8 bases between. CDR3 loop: CASSIGLNNEQFF. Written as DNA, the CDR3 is TGTGCCAGTAGTATTGGTCTTAACAATGAGCAGTTCTTC.

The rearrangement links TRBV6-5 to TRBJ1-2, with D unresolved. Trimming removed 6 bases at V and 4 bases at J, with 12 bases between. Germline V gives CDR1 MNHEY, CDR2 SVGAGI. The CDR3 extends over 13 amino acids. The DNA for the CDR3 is TGTGCCAGCAGCCGCGACGGAAGCTATGGCTACACCTTC. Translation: CASSRDGSYGYTF.

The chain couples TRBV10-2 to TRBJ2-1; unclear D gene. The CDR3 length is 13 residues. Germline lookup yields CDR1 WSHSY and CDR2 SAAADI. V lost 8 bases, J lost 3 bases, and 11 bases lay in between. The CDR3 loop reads CASGIARYNEQFF. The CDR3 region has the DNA TGCGCCAGCGGAATAGCCCGCTACAATGAGCAGTTCTTC.

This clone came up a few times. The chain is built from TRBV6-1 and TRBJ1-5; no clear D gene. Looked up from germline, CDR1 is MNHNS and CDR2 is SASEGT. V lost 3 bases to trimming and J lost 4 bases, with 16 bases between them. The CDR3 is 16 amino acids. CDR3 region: CASSDLGRVGNQPQHF. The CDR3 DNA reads TGTGCCAGCAGTGATTTAGGCAGAGTGGGGAATCAGCCCCAGCATTTT.

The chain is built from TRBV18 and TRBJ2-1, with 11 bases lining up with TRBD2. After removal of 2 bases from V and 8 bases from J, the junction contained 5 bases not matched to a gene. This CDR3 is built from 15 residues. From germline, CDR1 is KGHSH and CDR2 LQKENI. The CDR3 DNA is TGTGCCAGCTCACCAATAGCGGGAGGGCCGGATGAGCAGTTCTTC. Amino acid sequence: CASSPIAGGPDEQFF.

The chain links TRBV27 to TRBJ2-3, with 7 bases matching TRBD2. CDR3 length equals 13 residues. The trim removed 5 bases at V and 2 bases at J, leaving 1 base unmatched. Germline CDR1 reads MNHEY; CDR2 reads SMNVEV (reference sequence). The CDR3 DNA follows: TGTGCCAGCAGTCGGGACTACACAGATACGCAGTATTTT. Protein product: CASSRDYTDTQYF.

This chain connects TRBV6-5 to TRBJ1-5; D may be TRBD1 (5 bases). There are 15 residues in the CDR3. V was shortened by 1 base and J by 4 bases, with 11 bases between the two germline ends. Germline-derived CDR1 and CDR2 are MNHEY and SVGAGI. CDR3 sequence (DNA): TGTGCCAGCAGTTACTTGCCAGGGTTTAATCAGCCCCAGCATTTT. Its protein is CASSYLPGFNQPQHF.

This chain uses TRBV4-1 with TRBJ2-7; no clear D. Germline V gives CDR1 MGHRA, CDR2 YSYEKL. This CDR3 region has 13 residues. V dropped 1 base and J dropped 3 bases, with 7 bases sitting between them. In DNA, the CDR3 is TGCGCCAGCAGCCAAGGCACGAACTACGAGCAGTACTTC. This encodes CASSQGTNYEQYF.

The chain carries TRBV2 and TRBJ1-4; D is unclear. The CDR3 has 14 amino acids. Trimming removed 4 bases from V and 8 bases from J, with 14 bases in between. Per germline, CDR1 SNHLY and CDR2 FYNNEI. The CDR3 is CASSVRGQAEKLFF. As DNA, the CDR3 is TGTGCCAGCAGTGTAAGAGGTCAAGCCGAAAAACTGTTTTTT. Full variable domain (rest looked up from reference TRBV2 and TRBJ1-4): EPEVTQTPSHQVTQMGQEVILRCVPISNHLYFYWYRQILGQKVEFLVSFYNNEISEKSEIFDDQFSVERPDGSNFTLKIRSTKLEDSAMYFCASSVRGQAEKLFFGSGTQLSVL.

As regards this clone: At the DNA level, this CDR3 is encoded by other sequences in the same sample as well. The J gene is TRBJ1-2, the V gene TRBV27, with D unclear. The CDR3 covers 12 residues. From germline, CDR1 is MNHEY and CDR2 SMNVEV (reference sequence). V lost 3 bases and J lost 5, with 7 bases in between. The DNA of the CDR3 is TGTGCCAGCAGTTTTTCCGGTTATGGCTACACCTTC. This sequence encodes CASSFSGYGYTF.

CDR3: CASSEYVGPQETQYF. The CDR3 DNA reads TGTGCCAGCAGTGAATACGTAGGGCCCCAAGAGACCCAGTACTTC. The V and J genes are TRBV6-1 and TRBJ2-5; D is undetermined. This CDR3 is built from 15 residues. The V end lost 2 bases, the J end lost 1 base, and 11 bases lay between the germline ends. Germline assignment: CDR1 MNHNS and CDR2 SASEGT.

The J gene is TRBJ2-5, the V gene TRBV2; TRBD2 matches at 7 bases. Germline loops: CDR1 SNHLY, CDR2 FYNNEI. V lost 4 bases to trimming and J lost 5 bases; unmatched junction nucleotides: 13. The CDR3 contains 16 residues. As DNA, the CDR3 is TGTGCCAGCAGTGGGGGGGGATCCTTGGGTACGGAGACCCAGTACTTC. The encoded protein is CASSGGGSLGTETQYF. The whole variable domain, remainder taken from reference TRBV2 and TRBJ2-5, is EPEVTQTPSHQVTQMGQEVILRCVPISNHLYFYWYRQILGQKVEFLVSFYNNEISEKSEIFDDQFSVERPDGSNFTLKIRSTKLEDSAMYFCASSGGGSLGTETQYFGPGTRLLVL.

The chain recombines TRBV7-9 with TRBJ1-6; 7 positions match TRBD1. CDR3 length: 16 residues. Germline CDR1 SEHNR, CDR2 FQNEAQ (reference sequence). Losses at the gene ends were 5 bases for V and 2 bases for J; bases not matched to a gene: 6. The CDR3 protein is CASSTRQGPYNSPLHF. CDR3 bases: TGTGCCAGCAGCACCCGACAGGGACCCTATAATTCACCCCTCCACTTT.

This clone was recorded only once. In nucleotides, the CDR3 is TGCAGCGTTGAAGATATAAGAGCAGTACGGGACTATGGCTACACCTTC. Its translation: CSVEDIRAVRDYGYTF. The genes are TRBV29-1 and TRBJ1-2; D remains unclear. Germline V gives CDR1 SQVTM, CDR2 ANQGSEA. The CDR3 is made up of 16 amino acids. Trimming pared 0 bases from V and 3 bases from J, leaving 17 bases between.

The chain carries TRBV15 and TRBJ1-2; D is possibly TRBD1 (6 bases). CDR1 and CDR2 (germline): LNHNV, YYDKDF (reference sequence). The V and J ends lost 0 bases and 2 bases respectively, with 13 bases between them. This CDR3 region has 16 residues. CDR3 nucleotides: TGTGCCACCAGCAGAGATCGCACAGGGAGAAACTATGGCTACACCTTC. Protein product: CATSRDRTGRNYGYTF.

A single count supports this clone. Here the CDR3 reads CASSRQEPEGYGYTF. The CDR3 coding sequence is TGTGCCAGCTCACGACAGGAACCCGAGGGGTATGGCTACACCTTC. The chain joins TRBV18 to TRBJ1-2, with TRBD1 as a possible D gene (6 bases). Germline V gives CDR1 KGHSH, CDR2 LQKENI. This CDR3 comprises 15 residues. V gave up 4 bases and J gave up 5 bases, with 17 bases separating them.

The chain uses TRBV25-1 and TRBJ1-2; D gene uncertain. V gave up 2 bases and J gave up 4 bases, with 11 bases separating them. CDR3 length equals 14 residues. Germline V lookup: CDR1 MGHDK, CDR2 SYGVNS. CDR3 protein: CASSERRGIYGYTF. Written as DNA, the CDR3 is TGTGCCAGCAGTGAAAGGCGGGGAATCTATGGCTACACCTTC.

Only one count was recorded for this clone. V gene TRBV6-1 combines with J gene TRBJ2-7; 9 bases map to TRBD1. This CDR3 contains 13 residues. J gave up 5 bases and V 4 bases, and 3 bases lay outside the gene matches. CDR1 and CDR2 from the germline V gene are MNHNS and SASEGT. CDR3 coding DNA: TGTGCCAGCAGTGGGACAGGGGATGACGAGCAGTACTTC. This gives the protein CASSGTGDDEQYF.

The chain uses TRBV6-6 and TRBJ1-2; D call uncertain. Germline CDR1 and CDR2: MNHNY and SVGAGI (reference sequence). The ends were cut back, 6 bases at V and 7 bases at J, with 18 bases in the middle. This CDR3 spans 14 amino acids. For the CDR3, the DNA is TGTGCCAGCAGCCTCCCGACACCGACGGGTGGCTACACCTTC. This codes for CASSLPTPTGGYTF.

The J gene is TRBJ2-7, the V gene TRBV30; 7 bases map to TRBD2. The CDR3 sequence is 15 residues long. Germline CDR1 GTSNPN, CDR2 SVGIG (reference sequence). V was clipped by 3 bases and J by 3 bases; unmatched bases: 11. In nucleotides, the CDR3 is TGTGCCTGGAGGGCGCGAGGGAGCGGGGACTACGAGCAGTACTTC. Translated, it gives CAWRARGSGDYEQYF.

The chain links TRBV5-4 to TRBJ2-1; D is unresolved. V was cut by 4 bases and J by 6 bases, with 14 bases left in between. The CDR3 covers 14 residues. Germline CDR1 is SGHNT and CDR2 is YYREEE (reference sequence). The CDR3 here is CASSPLADRNEQFF. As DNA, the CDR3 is TGTGCCAGCAGCCCCCTGGCGGACCGCAATGAGCAGTTCTTC.

This CDR3 is CASSEPGPTYEQYF. The CDR3 DNA reads as TGTGCCAGCAGTGAGCCAGGGCCCACCTACGAGCAGTACTTC. The rearrangement links TRBV25-1 to TRBJ2-7, with D maybe TRBD1 (5 bases). The CDR3 spans 14 residues. From germline, CDR1 is MGHDK and CDR2 SYGVNS. Trimming left V 3 bases short and J 2 bases short, with 11 bases between.

The CDR3 sequence: CASSSASIAGGEKLFF. CDR3 DNA sequence: TGCGCCAGCAGCTCGGCGTCGATCGCTGGAGGTGAAAAACTGTTTTTT. The gene calls are TRBV5-1 and TRBJ1-4; D unresolved. The CDR3 length is 16 residues. Trimming removed 3 bases from V and 7 bases from J, with 19 bases in between. Looked up from germline, CDR1 is SGHRS and CDR2 is YFSETQ. Together with reference TRBV5-1 and TRBJ1-4, the CDR3 gives the full variable domain: KAGVTQTPRYLIKTRGQQVTLSCSPISGHRSVSWYQQTPGQGLQFLFEYFSETQRNKGNFPGRFSGRQFSNSRSEMNVSTLELGDSALYLCASSSASIAGGEKLFFGSGTQLSVL.

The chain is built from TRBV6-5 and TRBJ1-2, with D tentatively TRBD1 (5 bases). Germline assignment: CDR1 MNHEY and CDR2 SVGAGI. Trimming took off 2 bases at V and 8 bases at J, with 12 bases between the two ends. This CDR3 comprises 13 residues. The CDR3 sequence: CASSYEGSGGYTF. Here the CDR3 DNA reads TGTGCCAGCAGTTACGAGGGATCAGGGGGCTACACCTTC.

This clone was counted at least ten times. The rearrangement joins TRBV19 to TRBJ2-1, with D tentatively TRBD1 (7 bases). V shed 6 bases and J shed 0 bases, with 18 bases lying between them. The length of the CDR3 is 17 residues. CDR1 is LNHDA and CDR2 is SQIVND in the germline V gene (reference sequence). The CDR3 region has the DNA TGTGCCAGTAGCCCCAAGGGGGGACAGTTCTCCTACAATGAGCAGTTCTTC. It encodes CASSPKGGQFSYNEQFF. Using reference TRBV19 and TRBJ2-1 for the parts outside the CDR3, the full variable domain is DGGITQSPKYLFRKEGQNVTLSCEQNLNHDAMYWYRQDPGQGLRLIYYSQIVNDFQKGDIAEGYSVSREKKESFPLTVTSAQKNPTAFYLCASSPKGGQFSYNEQFFGPGTRLTVL.

CDR3 bases: TGTGCCAGCAGCCCGACCGGGACAGGGGCAGGCGGGGAGCTGTTTTTT. Residues: CASSPTGTGAGGELFF. The chain couples TRBV9 to TRBJ2-2, with 10 bases lining up with TRBD1. CDR1 and CDR2 (germline): SGDLS, YYNGEE. The CDR3 consists of 16 residues. The ends lost 4 bases at V and 7 bases at J; junction bases unmatched: 10.

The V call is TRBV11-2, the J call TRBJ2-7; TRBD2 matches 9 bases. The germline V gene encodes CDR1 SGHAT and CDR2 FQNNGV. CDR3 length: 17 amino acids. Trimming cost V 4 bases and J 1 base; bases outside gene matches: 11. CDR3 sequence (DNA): TGTGCCAGCAGCTCCAGAGGAGCGGGGGGCACTTCCTACGAGCAGTACTTC. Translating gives CASSSRGAGGTSYEQYF.